This T cell receptor beta chain was captured by sequencing in a study of shared clonotypes between healthy human individuals. The germline V gene has CDR1 SGHVS and CDR2 FQNEAQ. Trimming left V 0 bases short and J 4 bases short, with 7 bases between. The CDR3 is 13 residues long. Sequencing was performed with immunoSEQ multiplex PCR; in TCRdb, only in-frame clones are kept and a portion is missing. The profile shows over a million clones, roughly 96% of them singletons. V gene TRBV7-8 combines with J gene TRBJ2-7, with D unresolved. The sequence came from a man in his thirties or forties in good health. Material for sequencing was naive CD4+ T cells sorted from blood. Subset in this sample: CD45RA+ positively selected. CDR3: CASSLALRYEQYF. CDR3 coding DNA: TGTGCCAGCAGCTTAGCGCTTCGGTACGAGCAGTACTTC.